This entry describes one T cell receptor (beta chain). Antigen unknown. The sample belongs to a study of monozygotic twins with inflammatory bowel disease. Whole-study findings and limits: Fewer shared clonotypes with others were found in IBD patients than in healthy twins, especially with disease activity.

Germline V gene lookup returns CDR1 SGHRS and CDR2 YFSETQ. The CDR3 runs to 14 residues. Via template switching, UMIs carrying a 6-nucleotide sample barcode were introduced. Each CDR3 protein gets one entry in TCRdb, which reprocessed the 5' RACE reads and gives no DNA. This listing includes 190,000 or so distinct CDR3 sequences. The source material was blood. The TCR sequence derives from a human donor with ulcerative colitis or Crohn's disease, or a healthy co-twin of an affected twin (not recorded which). The genes are TRBV5-1 and TRBJ1-1; TCRdb's D call, TRBD1, is unchecked because there is no DNA. CDR3 in amino acids: CASSLVSRDGEAFF.